The entry below gives a single T cell receptor (beta chain) sequence along with its context. Its target is unknown. These data originate in a study of cytomegalovirus exposure and HLA in healthy donors. Whole-study findings and limits: It was reported that TCR beta sequences correctly inferred the HLA-A and HLA-B alleles for most subjects. Generally TCR sequences proved uncommon, though certain public TCRs appeared in numerous donors. Because they were indistinguishable, some V segments, including TRBV6-2 and TRBV6-3, were excluded. Further analysis, carried out later, found HLA-associated TCR beta chains more clonally expanded than equally common other chains.

The primer mix had 60 Vbeta and 13 Jbeta primers. Clones were read by immunoSEQ multiplex PCR, and TCRdb kept only the in-frame ones, dropping some. Here the sample spans about 120,000 clones, around 77% being singletons. The V and J ends lost 8 bases and 5 bases respectively, with 16 bases between them. This CDR3 has 13 residues. The sequence was collected from a man between 18 and 29 years old in good health and CMV-seropositive. The V gene is TRBV5-3, the J gene TRBJ1-2, with unresolved D. TRBV5-3 qualifies as an ORF whose function is uncertain. The sequenced sample consisted of PBMCs. The CDR3 nucleotides read TGTGCCAGCAACTACGGGGATGGTTATGGCTACACCTTC. It yields the protein CASNYGDGYGYTF.